The present T cell receptor (beta chain) was sequenced within a study of tumor and adjacent non-tumor tissue in lung cancer. V was trimmed by 4 bases and J by 4 bases, leaving 11 bases between them. CDR1 SGHVS and CDR2 FQNEAQ come from the germline V gene. CDR3 length: 13 amino acids. RNA was extracted from bulk tissue without any cell sorting. In the case of this clonotype: The CDR3 end shows no conserved phenylalanine or tryptophan, and so a read error is likely.

A modified ARM-PCR protocol with three rounds of nested PCR amplified TCRbeta. TCRdb analysed the multiplex PCR reads with MiXCR anew, one entry per CDR3 protein. The data show under 150,000 distinct CDR3 sequences, approximately 66% seen once. This TCR was sampled from a man in his sixties with small cell lung cancer. Sequencing input: lung tumor tissue. The chain employs TRBV7-8 and TRBJ2-7; D remains ambiguous. The DNA of the CDR3 is TGTGCCAGCAGCTCCCCTGTCAAGTACGAGCAGTACTAC. The encoded protein is CASSSPVKYEQYY.